This is a list of T cell receptor beta chains from one sample in a study of cytomegalovirus exposure and HLA in healthy donors. Data came from immunoSEQ multiplex PCR; TCRdb stores just in-frame clones and leaves some out. The table has over 150,000 clones, around 80% seen once. The material sequenced was PBMCs. The receptor set was obtained from a woman in her fifties or sixties in good health and CMV-seropositive. Both conserved end residues are part of each CDR3. D genes are given only for firm matches. Rows give clone size only sometimes, using once, few, many, or a class for an expanded clone.

clone_size d_call j_call v_call cdr3_aa cdr3_nt
. TRBD2 TRBJ2-7 TRBV5-1 CASSSGTFSYEQYF TGCGCCAGCAGCAGCGGGACTTTCTCCTACGAGCAGTACTTC
. . TRBJ1-2 TRBV5-4 CASSLSGDPVGYTF TGTGCCAGCAGCTTGTCAGGGGATCCGGTGGGCTACACCTTC
. TRBD1 TRBJ1-1 TRBV25-1 CASRGTGSSSAFF TGTGCCAGCAGGGGGACAGGGTCTTCGTCGGCTTTCTTT
. TRBD2 TRBJ2-5 TRBV4-1 CASSQGPSGAQETQYF TGCGCCAGCAGCCAAGGCCCTAGCGGGGCCCAAGAGACCCAGTACTTC
. . TRBJ2-3 TRBV5-4 CASSSTQAGDTQYF TGTGCCAGCAGCTCGACCCAGGCGGGGGATACGCAGTATTTT
. TRBD2 TRBJ2-2 TRBV11-2 CASSLGGSPPGELFF TGTGCCAGCAGCTTAGGCGGGAGCCCCCCCGGGGAGCTGTTTTTT
. TRBD1 TRBJ2-1 TRBV29-1 CSVDIEGAYNEQFF TGCAGCGTTGATATTGAGGGGGCTTACAATGAGCAGTTCTTC
few . TRBJ2-7 TRBV5-1 CASSTGPSYEQYF TGCGCCAGCAGCACAGGCCCCTCCTACGAGCAGTACTTC
. TRBD2 TRBJ2-7 TRBV5-5 CASRVGGGPGLQYF TGTGCCAGCAGGGTCGGGGGGGGCCCCGGGCTGCAGTACTTC
. . TRBJ1-1 TRBV5-1 CASSPRGGGPGTEAFF TGCGCCAGCAGCCCCCGGGGGGGTGGCCCGGGGACTGAAGCTTTCTTT
. . TRBJ1-4 TRBV5-6 CASSFTGYDEKLFF TGTGCCAGCAGCTTTACAGGGTACGATGAAAAACTGTTTTTT
. . TRBJ1-4 TRBV10-1 CASSEPGLGYEKLFF TGCGCCAGCAGCGAGCCGGGACTTGGGTATGAAAAACTGTTTTTT
. . TRBJ1-6 TRBV11-2 CASSANSGSSYNSPLHF TGTGCCAGCAGCGCGAACTCGGGGAGCTCCTATAATTCACCCCTCCACTTT
once TRBD1 TRBJ1-2 TRBV5-1 CASSWTGEDYGYTF TGCGCCAGCAGCTGGACAGGGGAAGACTATGGCTACACCTTC
. . TRBJ2-6 TRBV19 CASSNSGTGANVLTF TGTGCCAGTAGTAATTCGGGGACTGGGGCCAACGTCCTGACTTTC
. . TRBJ1-1 TRBV4-3 CASSQESRGFTEAFF TGCGCCAGCAGCCAAGAAAGTAGGGGATTTACTGAAGCTTTCTTT
. TRBD2 TRBJ2-4 TRBV5-6 CASSPGLAGVSAKNSQYF TGTGCCAGCAGCCCGGGACTAGCGGGAGTCAGTGCCAAAAACAGTCAGTACTTC
. TRBD2 TRBJ2-1 TRBV30 CACPYDGRAFYNEQFF TGTGCCTGTCCATATGACGGGAGGGCCTTCTACAATGAGCAGTTCTTC
. TRBD1 TRBJ1-1 TRBV28 CASSGGQGTEAFF TGTGCCAGCAGTGGGGGACAGGGAACTGAAGCTTTCTTT
. . TRBJ1-4 TRBV7-2 CASSLGGRAEKLFF TGTGCCAGCAGCTTAGGGGGGCGAGCGGAAAAACTGTTTTTT
few . TRBJ2-2 TRBV7-2 CASSPTRNTGELFF TGTGCCAGCAGCCCTACGCGGAACACCGGGGAGCTGTTTTTT
. . TRBJ2-1 TRBV7-9 CASSPAEGEVLRFF TGTGCCAGCAGCCCCGCAGAGGGGGAAGTCCTCCGGTTCTTC
. TRBD1 TRBJ1-1 TRBV4-2 CASSQEGVGTGGVGTEAFF TGTGCCAGCAGCCAAGAGGGGGTCGGGACAGGGGGCGTCGGCACTGAAGCTTTCTTT
. . TRBJ1-2 TRBV7-2 CASSLGQASYYGYTF TGTGCCAGCAGCTTAGGGCAGGCGTCTTACTATGGCTACACCTTC
. TRBD2 TRBJ2-3 TRBV10-3 CAISERSGGGTDTQYF TGTGCCATCAGTGAAAGGAGCGGGGGGGGCACAGATACGCAGTATTTT
. TRBD1 TRBJ1-6 TRBV5-4 CASSLDRSLNSPLHF TGTGCCAGCAGCCTGGACAGGAGTTTGAATTCACCCCTCCACTTT
. TRBD1 TRBJ2-3 TRBV7-9 CASSLRDRGAADTQYF TGTGCCAGCAGCCTCCGGGACAGGGGGGCGGCAGATACGCAGTATTTT
. . TRBJ1-2 TRBV5-5 CASSVQEANYGYTF TGTGCCAGCAGCGTACAGGAAGCTAACTATGGCTACACCTTC
. . TRBJ1-1 TRBV29-1 CSVGTTIWNTEAFF TGCAGCGTTGGGACAACGATATGGAACACTGAAGCTTTCTTT